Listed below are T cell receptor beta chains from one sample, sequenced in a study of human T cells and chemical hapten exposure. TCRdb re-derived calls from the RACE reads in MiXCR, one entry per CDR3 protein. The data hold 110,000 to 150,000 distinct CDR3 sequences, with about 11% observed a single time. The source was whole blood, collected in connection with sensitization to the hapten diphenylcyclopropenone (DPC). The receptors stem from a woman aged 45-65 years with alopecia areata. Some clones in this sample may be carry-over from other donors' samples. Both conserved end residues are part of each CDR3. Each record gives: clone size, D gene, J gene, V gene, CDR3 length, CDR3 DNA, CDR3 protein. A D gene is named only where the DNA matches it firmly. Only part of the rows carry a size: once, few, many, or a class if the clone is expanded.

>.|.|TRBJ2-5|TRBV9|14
TGTGCCAGCAGCGGGAGTGGACGCTGGGAGACCCAGTACTTC
CASSGSGRWETQYF
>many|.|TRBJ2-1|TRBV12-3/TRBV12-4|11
TGTGCCAGCAGTTTAGACAATGAGCAGTTCTTC
CASSLDNEQFF
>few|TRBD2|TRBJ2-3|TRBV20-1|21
TGCAGTGCTAGAGACCCGAGGGGTGAAGCGGGAGGTGTTTTCGGCACAGATACGCAGTATTTT
CSARDPRGEAGGVFGTDTQYF
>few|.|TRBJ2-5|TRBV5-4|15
TGTGCCAGCAGCGGTGGGGTTTCTGGGCAAGAGACCCAGTACTTC
CASSGGVSGQETQYF
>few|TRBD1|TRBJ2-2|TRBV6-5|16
TGTGCCAGCAGTTACGAGACAGGGGCGTACACCGGGGAGCTGTTTTTT
CASSYETGAYTGELFF
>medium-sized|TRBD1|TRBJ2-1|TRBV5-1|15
TGCGCCAGCAGCCCCACGGGACAGGGGGCGCATGAGCAGTTCTTC
CASSPTGQGAHEQFF
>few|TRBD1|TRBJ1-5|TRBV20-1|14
TGCAGTGCTACCGGGACAGGGAACAATCAGCCCCAGCATTTT
CSATGTGNNQPQHF
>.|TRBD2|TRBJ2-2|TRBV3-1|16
TGTGCCAGCAGCCAAGAGATTGGAGCGGGGACCGGGGAGCTGTTTTTT
CASSQEIGAGTGELFF
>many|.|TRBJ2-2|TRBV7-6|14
TGTGCCAGCAGCTTAGGCCCGAGCACCGGGGAGCTGTTTTTT
CASSLGPSTGELFF
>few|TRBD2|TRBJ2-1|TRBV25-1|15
TGTGCCAGCGCTTCGACTAGCGGGAGGGCCCGCGAGCAGTTCTTC
CASASTSGRAREQFF
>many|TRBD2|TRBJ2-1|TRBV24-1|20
TGTGCCACAACCCGTCGAAGACTAGCGGGGGTCGTAAGCTCCTACAATGAGCAGTTCTTC
CATTRRRLAGVVSSYNEQFF
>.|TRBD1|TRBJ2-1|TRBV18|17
TGTGCCAGCTCACCTGGATTACAGGGGGCTTCCTACAATGAGCAGTTCTTC
CASSPGLQGASYNEQFF
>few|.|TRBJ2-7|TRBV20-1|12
TGCAGTGCTAGAGATCCCCGCTACGAGCAGTACTTC
CSARDPRYEQYF
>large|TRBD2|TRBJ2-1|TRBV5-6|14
TGTGCCAGCAGCTTCGTCGGGAGGGCCAATGAGCAGTTCTTC
CASSFVGRANEQFF
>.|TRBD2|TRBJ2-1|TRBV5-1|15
TGCGCCAGCAGCGGACTAGCGGGTAATTACAATGAGCAGTTCTTC
CASSGLAGNYNEQFF
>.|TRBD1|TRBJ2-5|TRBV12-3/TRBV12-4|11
TGTGCCAGCAGTCCAGGGGGTACCCAGTACTTC
CASSPGGTQYF
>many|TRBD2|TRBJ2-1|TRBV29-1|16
TGCAGCGTTGTGTCGGGACTAGCGGGACGGCGGAATGAGCAGTTCTTC
CSVVSGLAGRRNEQFF
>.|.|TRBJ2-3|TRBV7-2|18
TGTGCCAGCAGCTCAAATTGGGGGGCGTTTCGCGCGGTGGATACGCAGTATTTT
CASSSNWGAFRAVDTQYF
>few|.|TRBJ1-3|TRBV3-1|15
TGTGCCAGCAGCCGGGAGGTACTCTCTGGAAACACCATATATTTT
CASSREVLSGNTIYF
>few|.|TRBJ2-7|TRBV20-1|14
TGCAGTGCTAGGGTTGGGGACTTTGCCTGGGAGCAGTACTTC
CSARVGDFAWEQYF
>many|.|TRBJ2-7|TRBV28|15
TGTGCCAGCAGAGACCCCATCAGAGTTCCTGACGAGCAGTACTTC
CASRDPIRVPDEQYF
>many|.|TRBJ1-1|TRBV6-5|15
TGTGCCAGCAACAAGGGGCGTCTGGGGAACACTGAAGCTTTCTTT
CASNKGRLGNTEAFF
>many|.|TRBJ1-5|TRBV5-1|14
TGCGCCAGCAGCTTGGGCGGACTGGATCAGCCCCAGCATTTT
CASSLGGLDQPQHF
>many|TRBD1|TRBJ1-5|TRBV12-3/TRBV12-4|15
TGTGCCAGCAGTCAAAATCCAGGGGGTGCTCAGCCCCAGCATTTT
CASSQNPGGAQPQHF
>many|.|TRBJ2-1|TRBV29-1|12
TGCAGCGTTATTGGGCAGGGGAGTGAGCAGTTCTTC
CSVIGQGSEQFF
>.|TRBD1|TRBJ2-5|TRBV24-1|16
TGTGCCACCAGTGACCCGACAGGGCCCAATCGCGAGACCCAGTACTTC
CATSDPTGPNRETQYF
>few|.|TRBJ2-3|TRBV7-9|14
TGTGCCAGCAGCTTAGAGGTCAGCACAGATACGCAGTATTTT
CASSLEVSTDTQYF
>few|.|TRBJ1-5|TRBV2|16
TGTGCCAGCAGTGAAGCGCTTGGGGGCGGGTATCAGCCCCAGCATTTT
CASSEALGGGYQPQHF
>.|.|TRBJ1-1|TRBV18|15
TGTGCCAGCTCCCTCACCAGGGACGGACTTTCCGGAGCTTTCTTT
CASSLTRDGLSGAFF